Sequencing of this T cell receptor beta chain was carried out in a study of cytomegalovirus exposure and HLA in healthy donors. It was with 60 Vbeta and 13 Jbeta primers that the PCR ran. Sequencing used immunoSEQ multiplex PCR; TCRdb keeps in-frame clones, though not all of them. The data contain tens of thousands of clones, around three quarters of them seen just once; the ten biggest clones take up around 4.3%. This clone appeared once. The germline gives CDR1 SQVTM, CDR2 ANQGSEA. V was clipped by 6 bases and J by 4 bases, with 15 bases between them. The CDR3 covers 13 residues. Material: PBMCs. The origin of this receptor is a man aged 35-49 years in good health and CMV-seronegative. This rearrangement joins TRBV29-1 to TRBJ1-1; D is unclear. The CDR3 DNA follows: TGCAGCGTCGCCGGACTGCCGGGCACTGAAGCTTTCTTT. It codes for CSVAGLPGTEAFF.